This T cell receptor beta chain originates from a study of T cells after yellow fever vaccination. Study-level results: Only a small proportion of the clonotypes turned up in both the CD4 and the CD8 compartments, likely arising from convergent recombination.

For this clonotype: Its antigen is as yet unknown.

The CDR3 spans 14 residues. V dropped 6 bases and J dropped 4 bases, with 15 bases sitting between them. TCRdb used MiXCR to reprocess the 5' RACE reads, holding one entry per CDR3 protein. The table lists 300,000 or so distinct CDR3 sequences, almost 4% of them singletons. The chain has TRBV12-3 or TRBV12-4 and TRBJ1-1; no clear D gene. Source: PBMCs, taken 5 days after the yellow fever booster vaccination. This receptor was obtained from a man aged 18 to 35 who received the YFV17D yellow fever vaccine. CDR3: CASRPWFGRTEAFF. The CDR3 region has the DNA TGTGCCAGCAGACCGTGGTTTGGTCGCACTGAAGCTTTCTTT.